The 32 T cell receptor beta chains in this list originate from one sample, sequenced in a study of blood T cells in healthy people across ages. The use of a sample-barcoded 5' primer and a J-beta primer mix characterized a second PCR of roughly 7 to 11 cycles. TCRdb called the 5' RACE reads again in MiXCR, with one record for every CDR3 protein. Of about 1.7 million distinct CDR3 sequences in the sample, roughly 27% were seen once. The sequenced sample was blood. These receptor sequences come from a woman aged 30 to 39 in good health.

This clonotype turned up a few times. The V call is TRBV5-1, the J call TRBJ2-3; TRBD1 matches at 9 bases. In germline, CDR1 is SGHRS, CDR2 YFSETQ. Germline trimming cut 7 bases from V and 2 bases from J; bases unmatched to any gene: 8. This CDR3 contains 15 residues. For the CDR3, the DNA is TGCGCCAGCCACCCCGGGACAGGGTACACAGATACGCAGTATTTT. Encoded protein: CASHPGTGYTDTQYF. Based on the CDR3 plus reference TRBV5-1 and TRBJ2-3, the full variable domain is KAGVTQTPRYLIKTRGQQVTLSCSPISGHRSVSWYQQTPGQGLQFLFEYFSETQRNKGNFPGRFSGRQFSNSRSEMNVSTLELGDSALYLCASHPGTGYTDTQYFGPGTRLTVL.

The genes are TRBV20-1 and TRBJ2-4; possible D gene TRBD1, 7 bases. Deletions cut 0 bases from V and 5 bases from J, with 17 bases between. Germline V gene sequence: CDR1 DFQATT, CDR2 SNEGSKA (reference sequence). The CDR3 is 16 residues long. CDR3 sequence reads: CSARDGGTARQNIQYF. For the CDR3, the DNA is TGCAGTGCTAGAGATGGCGGGACAGCGCGGCAAAACATTCAGTACTTC.

Many counts were recorded for this clonotype. The chain employs TRBV3-1 and TRBJ2-5; D remains unclear. This CDR3 is built from 14 residues. CDR1 and CDR2 (germline): LGHDT, YNNKEL (reference sequence). V was clipped by 0 bases and J by 5 bases, with 10 bases between them. CDR3 loop: CASSQDEVWETQYF. For the CDR3, the DNA is TGTGCCAGCAGCCAAGATGAGGTTTGGGAGACCCAGTACTTC.

The chain recombines TRBV5-1 with TRBJ1-2; TRBD1 matches at 7 bases. Germline lookup yields CDR1 SGHRS and CDR2 YFSETQ. V was clipped by 0 bases and J by 3 bases; unmatched bases: 8. The CDR3 runs to 16 residues. Here the CDR3 reads CASSLGQGVSDYGYTF. The CDR3 region has the DNA TGCGCCAGCAGCTTGGGGCAGGGGGTATCGGACTATGGCTACACCTTC.

This clonotype was seen at least ten times. Compared with germline, one end of the junction differs, possibly owing to a read error. V is TRBV12-3 or TRBV12-4 and J is TRBJ2-5, with TRBD1 as a possible D gene (5 bases). The CDR3 covers 14 residues. CDR3 residues: CASSSTRVMETQYF. CDR3 coding DNA: TGTGCTAGCAGCTCCACCAGGGTGATGGAGACCCAGTACTTC.

V gene TRBV9 combines with J gene TRBJ1-1; D possibly corresponds to TRBD1 (5 bases). The CDR3 is 17 residues long. Trimming took 2 bases from V and 2 from J, leaving 19 bases between them. Germline CDR1 reads SGDLS; CDR2 reads YYNGEE. The CDR3 sequence is CASSVDGRGPSNTEAFF. The CDR3 nucleotides read TGTGCCAGCAGCGTGGATGGGAGGGGACCCAGTAACACTGAAGCTTTCTTT. The whole variable domain, filled in from reference TRBV9 and TRBJ1-1, reads DSGVTQTPKHLITATGQRVTLRCSPRSGDLSVYWYQQSLDQGLQFLIQYYNGEERAKGNILERFSAQQFPDLHSELNLSSLELGDSALYFCASSVDGRGPSNTEAFFGQGTRLTVV.

The V gene is TRBV5-1, the J gene TRBJ2-6; D not certain. V lost 1 base and J lost 1, with 15 bases in between. The CDR3 is 18 amino acids. The germline V gene has CDR1 SGHRS and CDR2 YFSETQ. CDR3 coding DNA: TGCGCCAGCAGCTTGAAGACCACTATGAGTTCTGGGGCCAACGTCCTGACTTTC. Its translation is CASSLKTTMSSGANVLTF.

This chain connects TRBV5-6 to TRBJ2-7; 7 bases agree with TRBD2. The CDR3 totals 16 residues. The V gene's germline CDR1 is SGHDT and CDR2 YYEEEE. V shed 0 bases, J shed 0 bases, and the junction held 6 bases outside the gene matches. The CDR3 here is CASSLAGSGGSYEQYF. DNA of the CDR3: TGTGCCAGCAGCTTGGCCGGGTCGGGAGGCTCCTACGAGCAGTACTTC.

This clonotype was observed a handful of times. The rearrangement links TRBV21-1 to TRBJ1-2. TRBV21-1 is termed a pseudogene. The CDR3 consists of 13 residues. The CDR3 sequence is CASSKREARGYTF. CDR3 bases: TGTGCCAGCAGCAAACGGGAGGCGCGTGGCTACACCTTC.

This clonotype was picked up many times. The chain combines TRBV5-1 with TRBJ2-5, with D perhaps TRBD2 (5 bases). The germline V gene encodes CDR1 SGHRS and CDR2 YFSETQ. V was pared by 6 bases and J by 2 bases, with 17 bases between. The CDR3 is 15 amino acids. As DNA, the CDR3 is TGCGCCAGCACTCAATCCTCGCGGGTTCAAGAGACCCAGTACTTC. This sequence encodes CASTQSSRVQETQYF.

In this sample, this clonotype turned up a few times. The chain has TRBV12-3 or TRBV12-4 and TRBJ1-1; D not certain. The ends were cut back, 3 bases at V and 1 base at J, with 12 bases in the middle. CDR3 length equals 15 residues. The CDR3 DNA reads as TGTGCCAGCAGTTTCAGGAGGCGGAAGAACACTGAAGCTTTCTTT. It encodes CASSFRRRKNTEAFF.

On this clonotype: Mismatch with germline at one junction end may stem from a read error. The rearrangement links TRBV5-1 to TRBJ1-4; D is unclear. CDR1 and CDR2 from the germline V gene are SGHRS and YFSETQ. The CDR3 is 15 amino acids. The CDR3 DNA is TGCGCCAGCAGCTTGATAGGGCAAACTGATGAAAAACTGTTTTTT. This translates into CASSLIGQTDEKLFF. Full variable domain (outside the CDR3, taken from reference TRBV5-1 and TRBJ1-4): KAGVTQTPRYLIKTRGQQVTLSCSPISGHRSVSWYQQTPGQGLQFLFEYFSETQRNKGNFPGRFSGRQFSNSRSEMNVSTLELGDSALYLCASSLIGQTDEKLFFGSGTQLSVL.

In this sample, this clonotype turned up many times. This chain joins TRBV5-1 and TRBJ2-5; 7 nucleotides agree with TRBD1. With 4 bases clipped from V and 3 bases from J, the junction kept 12 bases outside the gene matches. Looked up from germline, CDR1 is SGHRS and CDR2 is YFSETQ. The CDR3 covers 16 residues. Here the CDR3 reads CASSTQGTEREETQYF. The CDR3 bases are TGCGCCAGCAGCACCCAGGGGACAGAGAGGGAAGAGACCCAGTACTTC. The full variable domain, its missing parts supplied by reference TRBV5-1 and TRBJ2-5, is KAGVTQTPRYLIKTRGQQVTLSCSPISGHRSVSWYQQTPGQGLQFLFEYFSETQRNKGNFPGRFSGRQFSNSRSEMNVSTLELGDSALYLCASSTQGTEREETQYFGPGTRLLVL.

This clonotype was seen once. The gene calls are TRBV19 and TRBJ2-4; weak D call: TRBD1 (5 bases). V lost 3 bases to trimming and J lost 0 bases, with 12 bases between them. This CDR3 comprises 16 residues. CDR1 LNHDA and CDR2 SQIVND come from the germline V gene (reference sequence). The DNA of the CDR3 is TGTGCCAGTAGTATTGACAGAACGCTAGCCAAAAACATTCAGTACTTC. Its protein product is CASSIDRTLAKNIQYF.

This rearrangement joins TRBV5-1 to TRBJ2-5; either TRBD1 or TRBD2 may fit D (5 bases each). The CDR3 covers 16 residues. Germline CDR1 reads SGHRS; CDR2 reads YFSETQ. V lost 0 bases to trimming and J lost 5 bases, with 17 bases between them. CDR3 in DNA: TGCGCCAGCAGCTTGGTCACGGGGTCCGGGACGGAGACCCAGTACTTC. Translation gives CASSLVTGSGTETQYF. The full variable domain, rest sourced from reference TRBV5-1 and TRBJ2-5, is KAGVTQTPRYLIKTRGQQVTLSCSPISGHRSVSWYQQTPGQGLQFLFEYFSETQRNKGNFPGRFSGRQFSNSRSEMNVSTLELGDSALYLCASSLVTGSGTETQYFGPGTRLLVL.

Only a few counts were recorded for this clonotype. A junction end diverges from the germline sequence, so it may reflect a read error. The V gene is TRBV5-1, the J gene TRBJ2-2, with unresolved D. The germline gives CDR1 SGHRS, CDR2 YFSETQ. The CDR3 consists of 15 residues. The CDR3 is CAISSTDANTGELFF. The CDR3 bases are TGCGCCATCAGCTCGACGGACGCGAACACCGGGGAGCTGTTTTTT.

CDR3 nucleotide sequence: TGCGCCAGCACCGGGACGGAAAGGGATCAGCCCCAGCATTTT. This gives the protein CASTGTERDQPQHF. The chain is built from TRBV10-2 and TRBJ1-5; a possible D gene is TRBD1 (5 bases). This CDR3 is built from 14 residues. V was pared by 7 bases and J by 5 bases, with 15 bases between. The V gene's germline CDR1 is WSHSY and CDR2 SAAADI.

V gene TRBV5-1 combines with J gene TRBJ2-5; TRBD1 matches at 10 bases. The CDR3 runs to 14 residues. V trimming: 6 bases; J trimming: 3 bases; junction bases outside the gene matches: 5. Germline V CDR1 and CDR2: SGHRS, YFSETQ. The CDR3 sequence: CASTKGTGEETQYF. The CDR3 nucleotides are TGCGCCAGCACCAAAGGGACAGGGGAAGAGACCCAGTACTTC.

V usage is TRBV12-3 or TRBV12-4 and J usage is TRBJ2-4; perhaps D is TRBD1 or TRBD2 (5 bases each). The CDR3 extends over 14 amino acids. The ends were cut back, 5 bases at V and 13 bases at J, with 21 bases in the middle. The CDR3 DNA reads TGTGCCAGCAGTGCCCGAGGTATGAGGGGTGAGCAGTACTTC. Protein sequence: CASSARGMRGEQYF.

This clonotype occurred many times. One end of the junction is discordant with germline, which a read error may explain. The chain recombines TRBV12-3 or TRBV12-4 with TRBJ2-3; D gene uncertain. The CDR3 contains 12 residues. DNA for the CDR3: TGTGCCAGCAGCTTAGGCACATATACGCAGTATTTT. Its protein product is CASSLGTYTQYF.

V gene TRBV25-1 combines with J gene TRBJ2-5, with D unresolved. Trimming took 9 bases from V and 3 from J, leaving 5 bases between them. Germline values: CDR1 MGHDK, CDR2 SYGVNS. The CDR3 contains 10 residues. Here the CDR3 DNA reads TGTGCCAGTTTTAAAGAGACCCAGTACTTC. This gives the protein CASFKETQYF.

V usage is TRBV10-3 and J usage is TRBJ2-1; D possibly corresponds to TRBD1 (5 bases). V was cut by 4 bases and J by 7 bases, with 20 bases left in between. Germline CDR1 and CDR2: ENHRY and SYGVKD. This CDR3 region has 16 residues. CDR3 nucleotides: TGTGCCATCAGTGCAACCTTAGGGATAGGACAAAATGAGCAGTTCTTC. As protein: CAISATLGIGQNEQFF.

This sequence joins TRBV25-1 and TRBJ2-7; D uncertain. The CDR3 has 11 residues. The V end lost 6 bases, the J end lost 3 bases, and 6 bases lay between the germline ends. The germline gives CDR1 MGHDK, CDR2 SYGVNS. CDR3 DNA sequence: TGTGCCAGCAGAGCTTGCTACGAGCAGTACTTC. Protein: CASRACYEQYF.

This clonotype appeared a few times. The V and J genes are TRBV7-2 and TRBJ2-3; D gene unclear. The germline CDR1 and CDR2 sequences are SGHTA and FQGNSA. V lost 8 bases and J lost 2, with 8 bases in between. The CDR3 sequence is 12 residues long. The CDR3 loop is CASAAHTDTQYF. For the CDR3, the DNA is TGTGCCAGCGCCGCCCACACAGATACGCAGTATTTT.

This clonotype was seen a handful of times. V usage is TRBV5-6 and J usage is TRBJ2-3; the D gene is possibly TRBD2 (6 bases). Trimming took off 0 bases at V and 0 bases at J, with 11 bases between the two ends. Per the germline V gene, CDR1 is SGHDT and CDR2 is YYEEEE. The CDR3 has 16 residues. The CDR3 sequence is CASSLGAGVSTDTQYF. CDR3 DNA sequence: TGTGCCAGCAGCTTGGGAGCGGGCGTTAGCACAGATACGCAGTATTTT.

The rearrangement links TRBV29-1 to TRBJ1-4; D remains unclear. Trimming removed 6 bases from V and 6 bases from J, with 20 bases in between. Germline V gives CDR1 SQVTM, CDR2 ANQGSEA. The CDR3 runs 15 residues. The DNA of the CDR3 is TGCAGCGTAACCCCGGCGGCAGGACTAGATGAAAAACTGTTTTTT. Amino acid sequence: CSVTPAAGLDEKLFF.

This clonotype was picked up a small number of times. The chain carries TRBV18 and TRBJ1-5; no definite D call. The V and J ends lost 8 bases and 6 bases respectively, with 14 bases between them. Per germline, CDR1 KGHSH and CDR2 LQKENI. The CDR3 extends over 13 amino acids. The CDR3 sequence: CASGAGFRQPQHF. DNA for the CDR3: TGTGCCAGCGGCGCGGGTTTTCGTCAGCCCCAGCATTTT. Looking up the rest from reference TRBV18 and TRBJ1-5 gives the full variable domain: NAGVMQNPRHLVRRRGQEARLRCSPMKGHSHVYWYRQLPEEGLKFMVYLQKENIIDESGMPKERFSAEFPKEGPSILRIQQVVRGDSAAYFCASGAGFRQPQHFGDGTRLSIL.

The chain links TRBV28 to TRBJ2-1; TRBD1 might be the D (6 bases). CDR3 size: 16 residues. The germline CDR1 and CDR2 sequences are MDHEN and SYDVKM. Trimming shortened V by 4 bases and J by 3 bases, and 16 bases separated the two germline ends. CDR3 DNA sequence: TGTGCCAGCAGTTGGGGTCGCACAGGGTACTACAATGAGCAGTTCTTC. Its translation: CASSWGRTGYYNEQFF.

The genes are TRBV29-1 and TRBJ2-1; the match to TRBD2 covers 10 bases. There are 15 residues in the CDR3. Germline V lookup: CDR1 SQVTM, CDR2 ANQGSEA. The junction had 13 bases not matched to a gene; V was cut back by 2 bases and J by 12 bases. The CDR3 loop reads CSVESGTSGMNGQFF. In nucleotides, the CDR3 is TGCAGCGTTGAATCGGGTACTAGCGGGATGAACGGGCAGTTCTTC.

This clonotype was seen a few times. The chain employs TRBV12-3 or TRBV12-4 and TRBJ1-2; D perhaps matches TRBD1 (5 bases). The V end was cut by 5 bases, the J end by 0 bases, with 16 bases between. The CDR3 loop spans 16 amino acids. This chain's CDR3 is CASSLLQEQANYGYTF. CDR3 DNA sequence: TGTGCCAGCAGTCTCCTACAGGAGCAGGCTAACTATGGCTACACCTTC.

To note about this clonotype: This may stem from a read error, because a much larger clone lies one nucleotide away. The V gene is TRBV15, the J gene TRBJ1-2; D is undetermined. The CDR3 sequence is 15 residues long. CDR1 is LNHNV, CDR2 YYDKDF, per germline (reference sequence). V was pared by 5 bases and J by 4 bases, with 17 bases between. The CDR3 here is CATSPPTAEVYGYTF. The CDR3 nucleotides are TGTGCCACCAGCCCGCCTACAGCGGAAGTCTATGGCTACACCTTC. The variable domain in full, completed from reference TRBV15 and TRBJ1-2, reads DAMVIQNPRYQVTQFGKPVTLSCSQTLNHNVMYWYQQKSSQAPKLLFHYYDKDFNNEADTPDNFQSRRPNTSFCFLDIRSPGLGDTAMYLCATSPPTAEVYGYTFGSGTRLTVV.

This clonotype was seen many times. The CDR3 reads CATGTGFNNEQFF. The CDR3 region has the DNA TGCGCCACGGGGACAGGGTTTAACAATGAGCAGTTCTTC. The genes are TRBV4-1 and TRBJ2-1, with 9 bases aligning to TRBD1. The CDR3 loop spans 13 amino acids. With 10 bases clipped from V and 5 bases from J, the junction kept 6 bases outside the gene matches. The germline gives CDR1 MGHRA, CDR2 YSYEKL.